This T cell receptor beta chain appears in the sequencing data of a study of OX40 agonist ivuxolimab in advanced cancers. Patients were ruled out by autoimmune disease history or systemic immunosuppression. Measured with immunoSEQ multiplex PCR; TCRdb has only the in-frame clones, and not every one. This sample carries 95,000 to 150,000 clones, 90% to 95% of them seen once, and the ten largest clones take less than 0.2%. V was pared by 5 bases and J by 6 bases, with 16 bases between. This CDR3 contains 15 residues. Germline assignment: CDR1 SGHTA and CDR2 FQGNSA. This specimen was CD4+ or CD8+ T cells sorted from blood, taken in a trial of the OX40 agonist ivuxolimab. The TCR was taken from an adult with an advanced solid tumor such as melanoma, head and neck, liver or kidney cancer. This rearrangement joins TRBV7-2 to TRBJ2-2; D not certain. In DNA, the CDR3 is TGTGCCAGCAGCCCTCGGAAAACGACTCCCGGGGAGCTGTTTTTT. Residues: CASSPRKTTPGELFF.